This section outlines one TCR beta chain sequence together with its context. Antigen: not known. The data were taken from a study of response to subunit inactivated influenza vaccine. A single record per CDR3 protein comes from TCRdb applying MiXCR to the RT-PCR reads. The sample has around 580,000 distinct CDR3 sequences; about an eighth are singletons. Study findings and constraints: The authors put forward the suggestion that each seasonal influenza vaccination may bring in only a limited number of new T cells.

Trimming at V came to 6 bases and at J to 4 bases, leaving 7 bases not matched to a gene. This CDR3 spans 16 amino acids. In germline, CDR1 is MDHEN, CDR2 SYDVKM. The material sequenced was PBMCs from blood, taken on the day of vaccination. The clonotype comes from a man aged 45 to 65 who received an inactivated influenza vaccine. J is TRBJ2-7 and V is TRBV28, with 15 bases that match TRBD2. For the CDR3, the DNA is TGTGCCAGCAGCCCCGGACTAGCGGGGGGGCCATACGAGCAGTACTTC. It yields the protein CASSPGLAGGPYEQYF.